This passage covers 10 T cell receptor beta chains from one sample sequenced in a study of blood T cells in healthy people across ages. Combining a sample-barcoded 5' primer with a J-beta primer mix, a second PCR ran for roughly 6 to 12 cycles. TCRdb passed the 5' RACE reads through MiXCR, listing each CDR3 protein once. The data contain 1.8 million or so distinct CDR3 sequences, about 39% of them singletons. The material sequenced was blood. These receptor sequences come from a human donor in good health.

The rearrangement uses TRBV6-6 and TRBJ2-5, with 7 nucleotides matching TRBD2. The J call may be wrong; the DNA end is better matched by TRBJ2-7. The CDR3 is made up of 13 amino acids. Germline V gives CDR1 MNHNY, CDR2 SVGAGI (reference sequence). DNA for the CDR3: TGTGCCAGCAAGAGCGGGGCCCCTTACGAGCAGTACTTC. Translated: CASKSGAPYEQYF.

This clonotype was picked up a small number of times. V gene TRBV12-3 or TRBV12-4 combines with J gene TRBJ2-5; the match to TRBD1 covers 7 bases. The trim removed 4 bases at V and 0 bases at J, leaving 5 bases unmatched. The CDR3 contains 15 residues. DNA of the CDR3: TGTGCCAGCAGTTCCCGGGACAGAGACCAAGAGACCCAGTACTTC. Amino acid sequence: CASSSRDRDQETQYF.

The chain joins TRBV9 to TRBJ1-1; a possible D gene is TRBD1 (5 bases). Germline CDR1 is SGDLS and CDR2 is YYNGEE. The CDR3 sequence is 13 residues long. V dropped 7 bases and J dropped 1 base, with 11 bases sitting between them. CDR3 nucleotide sequence: TGTGCCAGCGGGATAGGGACGAACACTGAAGCTTTCTTT. It translates to CASGIGTNTEAFF.

A single count supports this clonotype. This chain joins TRBV24-1 and TRBJ2-1, with 8 bases matching TRBD2. The CDR3 totals 15 residues. V lost 1 base to trimming and J lost 7 bases; unmatched junction nucleotides: 5. Germline CDR1 is KGHDR and CDR2 is SFDVKD. The CDR3 DNA reads TGTGCCACCAGTGATTTTCACTCGGGGGGGAATGAGCAGTTCTTC. Translated, it gives CATSDFHSGGNEQFF.

This clonotype was counted a few times. The rearrangement uses TRBV7-2 and TRBJ2-1; a weak D match, TRBD2 (5 bases). The CDR3 is made up of 16 amino acids. V was pared by 2 bases and J by 0 bases, with 11 bases between. The germline CDR1 and CDR2 sequences are SGHTA and FQGNSA. This CDR3 reads CASSLRRDSSYNEQFF. The CDR3 DNA sequence: TGTGCCAGCAGCTTACGCCGGGATAGCTCCTACAATGAGCAGTTCTTC.

V gene TRBV29-1 combines with J gene TRBJ2-5, with 8 positions matching TRBD2. V dropped 3 bases and J dropped 5; count of bases not matched to a gene: 5. The CDR3 loop spans 13 amino acids. Germline V lookup: CDR1 SQVTM, CDR2 ANQGSEA. The CDR3 loop is CSVDRLAWETQYF. DNA for the CDR3: TGCAGCGTTGATAGACTAGCGTGGGAGACCCAGTACTTC.

This clonotype was recorded once. The gene calls are TRBV6-1 and TRBJ1-1, with D uncertain. There are 15 residues in the CDR3. The V end was cut by 1 base, the J end by 5 bases, with 14 bases between. Germline CDR1 is MNHNS and CDR2 is SASEGT. This chain's CDR3 is CASSEDPGSRTEAFF. CDR3 DNA sequence: TGTGCCAGCAGTGAAGATCCGGGGTCGAGGACTGAAGCTTTCTTT.

The CDR3 region has the DNA TGCGCCAGCGGACAGGGGGAAGAGACCCAGTACTTC. It translates to CASGQGEETQYF. The rearrangement links TRBV5-1 to TRBJ2-5; 10 bases match TRBD1. J lost 3 bases, V lost 7 bases, and 0 bases had no gene match. The CDR3 contains 12 residues. CDR1 SGHRS and CDR2 YFSETQ come from the germline V gene.

The table lists this clonotype with many counts. The rearrangement uses TRBV18 and TRBJ2-5, with D unclear. Trimming removed 3 bases from V and 4 bases from J, with 21 bases in between. CDR1 and CDR2 from the germline V gene are KGHSH and LQKENI. The CDR3 runs to 17 residues. In DNA, the CDR3 is TGTGCCAGCTCACCGCTGTCCGACACGTTAAGGCCAGAGACCCAGTACTTC. It translates to CASSPLSDTLRPETQYF. The whole variable domain, filled in from reference TRBV18 and TRBJ2-5, reads NAGVMQNPRHLVRRRGQEARLRCSPMKGHSHVYWYRQLPEEGLKFMVYLQKENIIDESGMPKERFSAEFPKEGPSILRIQQVVRGDSAAYFCASSPLSDTLRPETQYFGPGTRLLVL.

The V gene is TRBV10-3, the J gene TRBJ2-7; TRBD1 or TRBD2 may be the D gene (5 bases each). The germline V gene has CDR1 ENHRY and CDR2 SYGVKD. The germline V and J ends were trimmed by 10 bases and 5 bases, with 15 bases remaining between them. The CDR3 has 12 residues. CDR3 DNA sequence: TGTGCCAACGGGGCTCGGGGAAACGAGCAGTACTTC. This translates into CANGARGNEQYF.